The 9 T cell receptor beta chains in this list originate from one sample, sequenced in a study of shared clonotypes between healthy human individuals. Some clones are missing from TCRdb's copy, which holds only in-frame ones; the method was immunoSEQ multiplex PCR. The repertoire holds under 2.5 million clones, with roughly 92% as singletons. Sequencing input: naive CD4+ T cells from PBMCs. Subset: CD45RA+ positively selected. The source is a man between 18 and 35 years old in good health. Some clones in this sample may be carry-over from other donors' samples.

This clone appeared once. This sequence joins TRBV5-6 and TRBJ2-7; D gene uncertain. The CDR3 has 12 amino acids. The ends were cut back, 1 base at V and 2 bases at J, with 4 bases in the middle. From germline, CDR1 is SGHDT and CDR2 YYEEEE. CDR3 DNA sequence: TGTGCCAGCAGCTTGCGGGCCTACGAGCAGTACTTC. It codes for CASSLRAYEQYF.

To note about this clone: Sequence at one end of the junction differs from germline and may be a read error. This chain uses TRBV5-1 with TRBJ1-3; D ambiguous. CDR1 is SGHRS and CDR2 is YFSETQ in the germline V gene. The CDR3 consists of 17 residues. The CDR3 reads CDSSPLGGSGSGNTIYF. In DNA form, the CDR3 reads TGCGACAGCAGCCCACTAGGAGGTTCGGGCTCTGGAAACACCATATATTTT. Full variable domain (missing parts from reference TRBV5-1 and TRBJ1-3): KAGVTQTPRYLIKTRGQQVTLSCSPISGHRSVSWYQQTPGQGLQFLFEYFSETQRNKGNFPGRFSGRQFSNSRSEMNVSTLELGDSALYLCDSSPLGGSGSGNTIYFGEGSWLTVV.

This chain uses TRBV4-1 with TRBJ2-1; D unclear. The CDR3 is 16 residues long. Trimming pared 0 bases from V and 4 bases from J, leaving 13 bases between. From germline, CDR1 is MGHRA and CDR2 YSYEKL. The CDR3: CASSQDQTNRYNEQFF. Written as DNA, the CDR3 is TGCGCCAGCAGCCAAGATCAAACTAACCGGTACAATGAGCAGTTCTTC.

Here the CDR3 reads CASRPGSDTEAFF. The CDR3 bases are TGTGCCAGCAGACCAGGGTCCGACACTGAAGCTTTCTTT. The chain recombines TRBV6-6 with TRBJ1-1; the D gene is possibly TRBD1 (5 bases). V was shortened by 6 bases and J by 3 bases, with 11 bases between the two germline ends. CDR3 length: 13 amino acids. Germline CDR1 reads MNHNY; CDR2 reads SVGAGI (reference sequence).

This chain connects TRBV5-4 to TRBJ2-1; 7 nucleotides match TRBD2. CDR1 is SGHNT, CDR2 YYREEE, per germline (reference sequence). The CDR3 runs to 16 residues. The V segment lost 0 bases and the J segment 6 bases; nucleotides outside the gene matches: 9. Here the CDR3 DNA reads TGTGCCAGCAGCTTGGTAGCTAGCGGTAGGAGCAATGAGCAGTTCTTC. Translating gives CASSLVASGRSNEQFF.

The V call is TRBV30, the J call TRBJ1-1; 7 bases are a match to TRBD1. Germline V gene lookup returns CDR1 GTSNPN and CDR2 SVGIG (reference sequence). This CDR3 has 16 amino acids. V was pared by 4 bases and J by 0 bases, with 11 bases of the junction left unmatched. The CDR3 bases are TGTGCCTGGACCGAACGCCGACAGGGAATGAACACTGAAGCTTTCTTT. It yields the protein CAWTERRQGMNTEAFF.

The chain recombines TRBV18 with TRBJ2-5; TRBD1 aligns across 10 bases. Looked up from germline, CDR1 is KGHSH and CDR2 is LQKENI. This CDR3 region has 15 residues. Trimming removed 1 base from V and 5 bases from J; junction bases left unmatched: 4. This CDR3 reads CASSPRQGAGETQYF. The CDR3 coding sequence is TGTGCCAGCTCACCACGACAGGGGGCGGGTGAGACCCAGTACTTC.

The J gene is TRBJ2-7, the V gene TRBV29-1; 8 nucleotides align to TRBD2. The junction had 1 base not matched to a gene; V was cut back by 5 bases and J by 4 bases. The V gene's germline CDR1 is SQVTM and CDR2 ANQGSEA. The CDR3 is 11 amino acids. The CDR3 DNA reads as TGCAGCGTTTCGGGAGGGTACGAGCAGTACTTC. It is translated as CSVSGGYEQYF.

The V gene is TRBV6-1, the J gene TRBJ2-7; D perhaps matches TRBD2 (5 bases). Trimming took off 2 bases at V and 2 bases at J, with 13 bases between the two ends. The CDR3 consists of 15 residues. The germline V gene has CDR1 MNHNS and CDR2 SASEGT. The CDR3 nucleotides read TGTGCCAGCAGTGAAAACCCTTGGGGAGCCTACGAGCAGTACTTC. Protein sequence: CASSENPWGAYEQYF.